This TCR beta chain was recorded in a study of control samples from healthy donors and cancer patients. The repertoire was sequenced with immunoSEQ multiplex PCR; TCRdb's copy has only in-frame clones and lacks some. The top ten clones hold around 2.1% of a sample with approximately 100,000 clones, approximately 81% of them seen once. This CDR3 is 12 amino acids long. Germline CDR1 GTSNPN, CDR2 SVGIG (reference sequence). V lost 0 bases, J lost 5 bases, and 5 bases lay in between. The chain is built from TRBV30 and TRBJ1-5; no clear D gene. This clonotype was sampled from a woman between 40 and 55 years old in good health. Sequenced: blood. The CDR3 nucleotides read TGTGCCTGGAGTGTACGAGATCAGCCCCAGCATTTT. It specifies CAWSVRDQPQHF.